This T cell receptor beta chain was sequenced during a study of T cell changes during pregnancy in multiple sclerosis. The table came from immunoSEQ multiplex PCR; TCRdb's copy has only in-frame clones and leaves some out. This table holds 43,000 or so clones, approximately 90% found once. The CDR3 has 13 amino acids. Trimming cost V 2 bases and J 3 bases, with 8 bases left between them. Germline loops: CDR1 MNHEY, CDR2 SVGAGI. Material for sequencing was PBMCs (not recorded whether the cells were cultured). The TCR sequence derives from a female donor with multiple sclerosis, enrolled in a pregnancy study. This chain uses TRBV6-5 with TRBJ2-7, with D unresolved. This CDR3 is CASSYRLFYEQYF. CDR3 nucleotide sequence: TGTGCCAGCAGTTACAGACTTTTCTACGAGCAGTACTTC.